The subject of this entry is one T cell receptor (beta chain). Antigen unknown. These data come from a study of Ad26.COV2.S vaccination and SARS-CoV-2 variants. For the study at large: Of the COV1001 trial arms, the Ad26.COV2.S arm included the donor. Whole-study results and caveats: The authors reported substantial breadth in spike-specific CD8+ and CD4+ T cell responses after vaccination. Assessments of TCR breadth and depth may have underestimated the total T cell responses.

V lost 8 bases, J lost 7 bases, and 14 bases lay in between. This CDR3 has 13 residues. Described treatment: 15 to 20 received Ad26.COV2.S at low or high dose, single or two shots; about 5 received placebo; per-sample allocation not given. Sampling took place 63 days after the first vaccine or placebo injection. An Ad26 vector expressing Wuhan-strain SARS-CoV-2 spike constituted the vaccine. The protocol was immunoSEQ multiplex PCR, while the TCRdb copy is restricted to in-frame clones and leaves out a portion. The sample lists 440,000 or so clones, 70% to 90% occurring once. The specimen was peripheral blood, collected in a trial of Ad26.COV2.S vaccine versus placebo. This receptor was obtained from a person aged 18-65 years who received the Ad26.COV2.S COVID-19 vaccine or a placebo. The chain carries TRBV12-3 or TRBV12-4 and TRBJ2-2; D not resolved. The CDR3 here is CASGVSLDGELFF. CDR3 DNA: TGTGCCAGCGGGGTGAGCCTTGACGGGGAGCTGTTTTTT.